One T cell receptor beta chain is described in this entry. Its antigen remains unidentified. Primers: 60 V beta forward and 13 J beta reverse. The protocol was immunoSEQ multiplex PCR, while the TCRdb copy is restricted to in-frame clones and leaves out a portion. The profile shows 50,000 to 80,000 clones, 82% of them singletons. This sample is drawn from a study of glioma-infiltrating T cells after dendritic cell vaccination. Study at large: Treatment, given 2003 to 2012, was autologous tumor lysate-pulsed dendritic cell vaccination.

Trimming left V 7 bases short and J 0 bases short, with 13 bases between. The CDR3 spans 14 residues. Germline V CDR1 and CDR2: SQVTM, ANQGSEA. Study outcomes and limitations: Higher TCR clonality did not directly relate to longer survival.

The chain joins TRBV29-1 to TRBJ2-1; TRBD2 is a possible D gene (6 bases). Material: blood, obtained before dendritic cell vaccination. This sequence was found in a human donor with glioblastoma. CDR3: CSGTGESSYNEQFF. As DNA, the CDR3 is TGCAGCGGCACGGGGGAGAGCTCCTACAATGAGCAGTTCTTC.